What follows are 14 T cell receptor beta chains derived from one specimen sequenced in a study of cytomegalovirus exposure and HLA in healthy donors. Both 60 Vbeta primers and 13 Jbeta primers went into the PCR. Sequenced by immunoSEQ multiplex PCR; TCRdb stores in-frame clones only, minus some. The repertoire holds 120,000 to 150,000 clones, with 82% as singletons. Sequenced input: PBMCs. These receptors were collected from a man younger than 30 in good health and CMV-seropositive.

V gene TRBV19 combines with J gene TRBJ2-1, with TRBD2 matching over 10 bases. The CDR3 contains 15 residues. CDR1 LNHDA and CDR2 SQIVND come from the germline V gene (reference sequence). V was pared by 4 bases and J by 7 bases, with 7 bases of the junction left unmatched. CDR3 DNA: TGTGCCAGTAGTACTACTAGCGGGAAAGGGAATGAGCAGTTCTTC. This gives the protein CASSTTSGKGNEQFF.

The chain joins TRBV2 to TRBJ1-2, with 8 bases that match TRBD1. The CDR3 runs to 14 residues. V gave up 7 bases and J gave up 7 bases; unmatched junction bases: 11. The germline V gene encodes CDR1 SNHLY and CDR2 FYNNEI. The CDR3 DNA follows: TGTGCCAGCATCCTAAAGCAGGGGGCGAGTGGCTACACCTTC. As protein: CASILKQGASGYTF. The full variable domain, rest sourced from reference TRBV2 and TRBJ1-2, is EPEVTQTPSHQVTQMGQEVILRCVPISNHLYFYWYRQILGQKVEFLVSFYNNEISEKSEIFDDQFSVERPDGSNFTLKIRSTKLEDSAMYFCASILKQGASGYTFGSGTRLTVV.

This clone is a singleton in its sample. This chain uses TRBV5-6 with TRBJ2-7, with 8 bases that match TRBD1. The CDR3 sequence is 14 residues long. The germline CDR1 and CDR2 sequences are SGHDT and YYEEEE. J lost 7 bases, V lost 4 bases, and 10 bases had no gene match. The DNA for the CDR3 is TGTGCCAGCAGCCGGGGACAGGTTCCAATAGAGCAGTACTTC. It is translated as CASSRGQVPIEQYF.

This clone was seen a single time. For the CDR3, the DNA is TGTGCCAGCACTACTTGGAGCAGGAACACTGAAGCTTTCTTT. Its protein is CASTTWSRNTEAFF. The chain carries TRBV28 and TRBJ1-1, with no clear D. The ends were cut back, 7 bases at V and 1 base at J, with 13 bases in the middle. The CDR3 has 14 amino acids. Germline V gives CDR1 MDHEN, CDR2 SYDVKM.

The gene calls are TRBV7-2 and TRBJ1-4, with 7 nucleotides matching TRBD1. The V segment lost 1 base and the J segment 6 bases; nucleotides outside the gene matches: 5. Germline V gene data show CDR1 as SGHTA and CDR2 as FQGNSA. The CDR3 has 15 residues. The CDR3 DNA follows: TGTGCCAGCAGCTTAGTGTGGGACAGAGATGAAAAACTGTTTTTT. Its protein is CASSLVWDRDEKLFF.

In this sample, this clone turned up once. The rearrangement joins TRBV10-3 to TRBJ1-1; TRBD1 aligns across 7 bases. The germline CDR1 and CDR2 sequences are ENHRY and SYGVKD. This CDR3 contains 15 residues. J gave up 6 bases and V 6 bases, and 13 bases lay outside the gene matches. This chain's CDR3 is CAISRSFWGTAEAFF. CDR3 DNA sequence: TGTGCCATCAGCCGCTCCTTCTGGGGGACAGCTGAAGCTTTCTTT.

This clone has a handful of counts. This sequence joins TRBV4-1 and TRBJ1-5; a weak D match, TRBD1 (5 bases). V was shortened by 3 bases and J by 4 bases, with 19 bases between the two germline ends. The CDR3 has 17 residues. Per germline, CDR1 MGHRA and CDR2 YSYEKL. CDR3 in amino acids: CASSHPAWTKSNQPQHF. Here the CDR3 DNA reads TGCGCCAGCAGCCATCCCGCGTGGACAAAAAGTAATCAGCCCCAGCATTTT.

The chain links TRBV6-6 to TRBJ2-5; no firm D call. Germline V gives CDR1 MNHNY, CDR2 SVGAGI (reference sequence). CDR3 length: 15 amino acids. The V end was cut by 6 bases, the J end by 1 base, with 15 bases between. CDR3: CASRPLQVPQETQYF. The DNA for the CDR3 is TGTGCCAGCAGACCCCTTCAGGTCCCCCAAGAGACCCAGTACTTC.

V is TRBV9 and J is TRBJ2-7; perhaps TRBD2 as D (6 bases). V dropped 0 bases and J dropped 0 bases, with 10 bases sitting between them. This CDR3 has 15 amino acids. The germline V gene encodes CDR1 SGDLS and CDR2 YYNGEE. The CDR3 spells CASSVERGNSYEQYF. DNA of the CDR3: TGTGCCAGCAGCGTAGAACGGGGGAACTCCTACGAGCAGTACTTC.

The genes are TRBV19 and TRBJ1-6; no firm D call. This CDR3 spans 15 amino acids. V was trimmed by 1 base and J by 7 bases, leaving 11 bases between them. Germline V CDR1 and CDR2: LNHDA, SQIVND (reference sequence). The CDR3 DNA reads TGTGCCAGTAGTATAGTTCCCGACTGGAATTCACCCCTCCACTTT. Encoded protein: CASSIVPDWNSPLHF.

This clone was detected a few times. V usage is TRBV18 and J usage is TRBJ2-1, with TRBD1 as a possible D gene (5 bases). V was shortened by 0 bases and J by 8 bases, with 11 bases between the two germline ends. The length of the CDR3 is 14 residues. Germline V CDR1 and CDR2: KGHSH, LQKENI. The CDR3: CASSPPAGNHEQFF. Here the CDR3 DNA reads TGTGCCAGCTCACCACCGGCAGGGAACCATGAGCAGTTCTTC. Full variable domain (rest looked up from reference TRBV18 and TRBJ2-1): NAGVMQNPRHLVRRRGQEARLRCSPMKGHSHVYWYRQLPEEGLKFMVYLQKENIIDESGMPKERFSAEFPKEGPSILRIQQVVRGDSAAYFCASSPPAGNHEQFFGPGTRLTVL.

The V call is TRBV5-1, the J call TRBJ2-7, with D perhaps TRBD1 (5 bases). This CDR3 comprises 14 residues. The germline V and J ends were trimmed by 1 base and 1 base, with 9 bases remaining between them. Germline lookup yields CDR1 SGHRS and CDR2 YFSETQ. The CDR3 is CASSLPGKSYEQYF. CDR3 nucleotides: TGCGCCAGCAGCTTGCCAGGGAAATCCTACGAGCAGTACTTC.

In its sample, this clone was seen a few times. The chain employs TRBV4-1 and TRBJ2-5; 10 positions match TRBD2. Germline values: CDR1 MGHRA, CDR2 YSYEKL. J was trimmed by 5 bases and V by 5 bases; bases with no gene match: 11. The CDR3 is 16 amino acids. The CDR3: CASSAFGLAATETQYF. The CDR3 DNA follows: TGCGCCAGCAGCGCCTTCGGACTAGCGGCAACGGAGACCCAGTACTTC.

The chain is built from TRBV4-1 and TRBJ2-3; 7 bases agree with TRBD2. The germline gives CDR1 MGHRA, CDR2 YSYEKL. V dropped 5 bases and J dropped 0; count of bases not matched to a gene: 8. This CDR3 is built from 16 residues. The CDR3 nucleotides are TGCGCCAGCAGCGACAGCGGGGCCCCTAGCACAGATACGCAGTATTTT. Amino acid sequence: CASSDSGAPSTDTQYF.